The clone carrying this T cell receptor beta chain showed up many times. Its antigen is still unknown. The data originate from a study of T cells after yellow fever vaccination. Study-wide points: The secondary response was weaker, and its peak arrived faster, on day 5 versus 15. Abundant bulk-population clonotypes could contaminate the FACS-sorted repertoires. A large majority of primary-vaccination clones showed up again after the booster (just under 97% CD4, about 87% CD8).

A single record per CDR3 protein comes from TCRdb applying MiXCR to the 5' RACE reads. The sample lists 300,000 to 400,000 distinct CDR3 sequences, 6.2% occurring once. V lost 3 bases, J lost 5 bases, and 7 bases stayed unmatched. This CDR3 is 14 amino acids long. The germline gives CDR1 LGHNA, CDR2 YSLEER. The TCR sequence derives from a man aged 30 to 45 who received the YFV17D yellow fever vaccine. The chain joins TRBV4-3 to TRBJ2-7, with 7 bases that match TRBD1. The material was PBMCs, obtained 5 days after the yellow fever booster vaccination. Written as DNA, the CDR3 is TGCGCCAGCAGCCAGCTACAGGGGATTCACGAGCAGTACTTC. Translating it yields CASSQLQGIHEQYF.